This note documents a single TCR beta chain sequence. The antigen it binds to is not known. Base quality data are lacking; no much larger clone is found one base away. To prepare the library, the immunoSEQ multiplex PCR assay was applied. Entries here come from immuneACCESS through TCRdb and include only in-frame sequences with V and J called. Some clones fail to appear in such tables; in the studies checked, an unresolved V gene covers under half of the shortfall, and the cause of the remainder is unknown. The sample data list 65,000 to 95,000 clones, and 80% to 95% of these were observed just once. Approximately 0.28% of the sample comes from the top ten. This entry is derived from a study of technical replicates of blood from a few donors (dated by TCRdb to 2015 to 2018). After removal of 1 base from V and 4 bases from J, the junction retains 9 bases not matched to a gene. CDR1 is given as MNHEY and CDR2 as SMNVEV, both from the germline V gene (reference sequence). Taken from cysteine to phenylalanine, the CDR3 has 16 residues. CDR3 DNA only is kept here, 48 bases in frame from base 1.

The specimen sequenced was T cells isolated from PBMCs. The chain joins TRBV27 to TRBJ1-1, with 7 bases in between that match TRBD1. The receptor's source is a human donor in good health. CDR3 sequence: CASSLYEGALSTEAFF. The nucleotide sequence reads TGTGCCAGCAGTTTATATGAGGGGGCGCTTTCCACTGAAGCTTTCTTT.